The entry below describes one T cell receptor (beta chain). This clonotype was counted many times. Its antigen is not yet known. Per-nucleotide qualities are absent, and no much larger clonotype sits a single base away. The 39 donors, aged about 6 to 95 years, were systemically healthy Caucasian individuals from Russia. About 10 milliliters of peripheral blood were collected from each donor into EDTA-treated Vacutainer tubes. PBMCs were isolated by Ficoll-Paque density-gradient centrifugation, with at least 6 million obtained per sample. Total RNA, at least 6 micrograms per sample, was extracted from PBMCs with Trizol reagent. For every donor, an aliquot of PBMCs went through flow cytometry to measure the percentages of naive CD45RAhigh/CD27high T cells. The library relied on 5' RACE. TCRdb names Illumina HiSeq 2500 as the instrument used. The second PCR ran for about 6 to 11 cycles and used a J-beta primer mix along with a sample-barcoded 5' primer. A template-switch 5' adaptor carrying 12 random nucleotides introduced a unique molecular identifier onto each TCR beta cDNA molecule. Each sample yielded at least 2.5 million CDR3-containing paired-end reads. First-strand cDNA was synthesized from all RNA with the Mint cDNA synthesis kit, primed by a TRBC-specific oligonucleotide. All cDNA was treated with uracil-DNA glycosylase and then went through a first 18-cycle PCR with the universal primers M1SS and BC2_uni_R. For the original study's pipeline: For normalization, 1 million high-quality reads, each with a distinct molecular identifier, were randomly selected from each sample. Instead of being binned into consensus sequences, reads that shared molecular identifiers were thrown out. CDR3 identification, clonotype clustering and error correction used MiTCR with a Q25 quality threshold and the strictest error-elimination algorithm. A nonparametric unseen species model with Euler transformation was used to estimate lower-bound total TCR beta diversity. The public reads were quality trimmed at Q25 with fastp and then assembled into clones with MiXCR by TCRdb, keeping productive beta chains. Entries are consolidated by CDR3 protein sequence, retaining the most common genes and DNA. TCRdb's processing, not the authors', yielded these V and J calls. The sample has over 1.5 million distinct CDR3 sequences on record, about 49% of them singletons. Around 2.1% of the sample is taken by the ten largest.

The data were taken from a study of blood T cells in healthy people across ages (dated by TCRdb to about 2015). Study-level background: In model experiments, roughly one uniquely barcoded TCR beta cDNA molecule per two T cells was captured by template switching. The study measured age-related changes in TCR beta repertoire diversity using deep sequencing normalized with unique cDNA molecular identifiers. The donors were split into four age groups: young (average 16 years), middle-aged (nearly 40), aged (more than 55) and long-lived (under 90). To avoid experimental bias, donors of different ages were distributed randomly across sequencing lanes. For two donors (one aged 18 to 30 and one aged 80 or older), the study analyzed two additional independent replicas of 1 million unique cDNA reads from the same blood draw. The paper as a whole reports these results and caveats: Estimates of total diversity based on one million sequenced T cells were regarded as lower bounds and as underestimates. Because profiling used bulk unsorted PBMCs, naive and antigen-experienced compartments could not be compared conclusively. Compared with the aged group, the long-lived group had more naive CD4+ T cells, fewer expanded clones and increased TCR diversity, a pattern suggesting age selection. There was a strong correlation between observed TCR beta diversity and the percentage of naive T cells measured by flow cytometry. Because the CMV infection status of the donors was unknown, age-related changes in expanded clonotypes may potentially have been confounded. Observed TCR beta diversity per million T cells fell roughly linearly with age, and a significant reduction was already apparent by age around 40.

This receptor was taken from a woman between 40 and 55 years old in good health. The sequenced sample consisted of blood.

The DNA is TGCGCCAGCAGCCAGACCGGGACAGGGGTATACGAGCAGTACTTC. The resulting protein is CASSQTGTGVYEQYF. This sequence uses TRBV4-3 and TRBJ2-7; 10 middle bases align to TRBD1. CDR1 is given as LGHNA and CDR2 as YSLEER, both from the germline V gene. There are 15 amino acids in the CDR3, from cysteine to phenylalanine inclusive. Only the CDR3 DNA stays, 45 bases, in frame from base 1. Germline trimming amounts to 3 bases on V and 4 bases on J, with 6 as the count of junction bases outside the gene matches.